Each of the 15 T cell receptor beta chains below was sequenced from the same sample in a study of shared clonotypes between healthy human individuals. Only in-frame clones appear in the TCRdb table, and some are missing; sequencing was by immunoSEQ multiplex PCR. The profile shows fewer than 600,000 clones, around 78% of them singletons. What was sequenced was PBMCs. The receptor set was obtained from a woman in her thirties or forties in good health. Some clones in this sample may be carry-over from other donors' samples.

V and J are TRBV2 and TRBJ1-1; the D gene is possibly TRBD1 (6 bases). Germline V gives CDR1 SNHLY, CDR2 FYNNEI. V dropped 6 bases and J dropped 6 bases, with 14 bases sitting between them. The CDR3 loop spans 13 amino acids. The CDR3 sequence is CASRTGYRSEAFF. The CDR3 DNA sequence: TGTGCCAGCAGAACAGGGTATCGGTCTGAAGCTTTCTTT.

This clone appeared a few times. The chain joins TRBV4-2 to TRBJ1-2, with 7 bases lining up with TRBD1. Germline-derived CDR1 and CDR2 are LGHNA and YNFKEQ. This CDR3 is 13 amino acids long. The ends lost 1 base at V and 6 bases at J; junction bases unmatched: 2. The CDR3 coding sequence is TGTGCCAGCAGCCAAGGACAGGGAGATGGCTACACCTTC. It yields the protein CASSQGQGDGYTF.

This clone was detected only a few times. Other DNA variants within this sample encode the same CDR3. The chain is built from TRBV5-1 and TRBJ1-1; unclear D gene. The CDR3 has 12 residues. The ends were cut back, 0 bases at V and 3 bases at J, with 3 bases in the middle. The germline CDR1 and CDR2 sequences are SGHRS and YFSETQ. This chain's CDR3 is CASSLGDTEAFF. CDR3 nucleotides: TGCGCCAGCAGCTTGGGAGACACTGAAGCTTTCTTT.

This chain uses TRBV19 with TRBJ2-2; 8 nucleotides match TRBD1. CDR1 is LNHDA and CDR2 is SQIVND in the germline V gene (reference sequence). The CDR3 sequence is 15 residues long. With 4 bases clipped from V and 5 bases from J, the junction kept 6 bases outside the gene matches. The CDR3 protein is CASSTRTGRTGELFF. The CDR3 DNA follows: TGTGCCAGTAGTACGAGGACAGGGCGGACCGGGGAGCTGTTTTTT. Variable domain in full (rest from reference TRBV19 and TRBJ2-2): DGGITQSPKYLFRKEGQNVTLSCEQNLNHDAMYWYRQDPGQGLRLIYYSQIVNDFQKGDIAEGYSVSREKKESFPLTVTSAQKNPTAFYLCASSTRTGRTGELFFGEGSRLTVL.

This clone has more than one count but fewer than ten. The chain combines TRBV10-3 with TRBJ2-1; D is unresolved. The CDR3 is 11 amino acids. V was shortened by 6 bases and J by 9 bases, with 9 bases between the two germline ends. Germline CDR1 ENHRY, CDR2 SYGVKD. CDR3 loop: CAISQPGEQFF. CDR3 sequence (DNA): TGTGCCATCAGCCAGCCGGGTGAGCAGTTCTTC.

This clone was picked up a small number of times. The V and J genes are TRBV14 and TRBJ2-3; D remains unclear. Per germline, CDR1 SGHDN and CDR2 FVKESK. Trimming removed 1 base from V and 7 bases from J, with 3 bases in between. The CDR3 has 11 amino acids. The DNA for the CDR3 is TGTGCCAGCAGCCAAGTTTATACGCAGTATTTT. It specifies CASSQVYTQYF.

The chain carries TRBV13 and TRBJ1-3, with D possibly matching TRBD1 (6 bases). The CDR3 spans 14 residues. V shed 4 bases and J shed 4 bases, with 11 bases lying between them. Germline CDR1 reads PRHDT; CDR2 reads FYEKMQ (reference sequence). Written as DNA, the CDR3 is TGTGCCAGCAGCTCCAACAGGGAAGGAAACACCATATATTTT. It encodes CASSSNREGNTIYF.

The J gene is TRBJ1-1, the V gene TRBV6-5; D is unclear. Germline lookup yields CDR1 MNHEY and CDR2 SVGAGI. Trimming took 2 bases from V and 5 from J, leaving 15 bases between them. The CDR3 consists of 15 residues. The CDR3 DNA is TGTGCCAGCAGTTACAAGTTCCAGGAAAAAACTGAAGCTTTCTTT. It yields the protein CASSYKFQEKTEAFF.

V is TRBV30 and J is TRBJ2-4; D is undetermined. Trimming took off 2 bases at V and 5 bases at J, with 4 bases between the two ends. This CDR3 is 11 amino acids long. Germline assignment: CDR1 GTSNPN and CDR2 SVGIG (reference sequence). CDR3 protein: CAWSRQNIQYF. CDR3 coding DNA: TGTGCCTGGAGTAGACAAAACATTCAGTACTTC.

The chain links TRBV7-3 to TRBJ2-2, with TRBD1 matching 9 bases. The CDR3 totals 16 residues. Germline V gene lookup returns CDR1 SGHTA and CDR2 FQGTGA. The trim removed 6 bases at V and 3 bases at J, leaving 8 bases unmatched. DNA for the CDR3: TGTGCCAGCAGTCACTCCGGGACAGGGTACACCGGGGAGCTGTTTTTT. This translates into CASSHSGTGYTGELFF.

CDR3 sequence: CASRVTGGATYEQYF. The CDR3 coding sequence is TGTGCCAGCAGGGTTACAGGGGGCGCAACCTACGAGCAGTACTTC. V and J are TRBV27 and TRBJ2-7; 9 bases are a match to TRBD1. Germline CDR1 reads MNHEY; CDR2 reads SMNVEV (reference sequence). V trimming: 6 bases; J trimming: 2 bases; junction bases outside the gene matches: 8. The length of the CDR3 is 15 residues.

This clone was seen a handful of times. Other DNA sequences in the sample encode the same CDR3. The chain has TRBV9 and TRBJ2-5; 8 bases map to TRBD2. Germline CDR1 and CDR2: SGDLS and YYNGEE. Trimming cost V 0 bases and J 5 bases; bases outside gene matches: 6. The CDR3 consists of 15 residues. The CDR3 loop reads CASSVGAGVAETQYF. In nucleotides, the CDR3 is TGTGCCAGCAGCGTAGGAGCGGGAGTTGCTGAGACCCAGTACTTC.

The chain is built from TRBV5-1 and TRBJ2-7; 8 bases agree with TRBD2. CDR3 length: 15 residues. Trimming removed 2 bases from V and 0 bases from J; junction bases left unmatched: 4. Looked up from germline, CDR1 is SGHRS and CDR2 is YFSETQ. CDR3 region: CASSFSGTYSYEQYF. Here the CDR3 DNA reads TGCGCCAGCAGCTTTAGCGGGACCTACTCCTACGAGCAGTACTTC.

Turning to this clone: A read error is the likely source, as a far larger clone sits one nucleotide away. At the DNA level, this CDR3 is encoded by other sequences in the same sample as well. The chain employs TRBV28 and TRBJ2-7; TRBD2 matches 7 bases. Germline V gives CDR1 MDHEN, CDR2 SYDVKM. CDR3 length equals 14 residues. CDR3 sequence: CASSFLAATYEQYF. In nucleotides, the CDR3 is TGCGCCAGCAGTTTCCTAGCGGCAACCTACGAGCAGTACTTC.

The rearrangement links TRBV7-9 to TRBJ1-4, with a possible D match to TRBD1 (6 bases). V dropped 5 bases and J dropped 4 bases, with 14 bases sitting between them. CDR3 length equals 15 residues. Germline values: CDR1 SEHNR, CDR2 FQNEAQ (reference sequence). CDR3 in DNA: TGTGCCAGCAGCGAAGATGGACAGATTAATGAAAAACTGTTTTTT. Encoded protein: CASSEDGQINEKLFF.